These 12 T cell receptor beta chains were all obtained from the same sample, sequenced in a study of cytomegalovirus exposure and HLA in healthy donors. Some clones are missing from TCRdb's copy, which holds only in-frame ones; the method was immunoSEQ multiplex PCR. The table shows around 130,000 clones, with 70% to 90% occurring only once. The specimen was PBMCs. The receptors stem from a woman aged 30 to 39 in good health and CMV-seronegative.

CDR3 coding DNA: TGTGCCAGCAGCTCGAGGACAGCGCCGGATCAGCCCCAGCATTTT. Amino acids: CASSSRTAPDQPQHF. The V and J genes are TRBV7-2 and TRBJ1-5, with D possibly matching TRBD1 (6 bases). V gave up 4 bases and J gave up 5 bases, with 15 bases separating them. Germline CDR1 reads SGHTA; CDR2 reads FQGNSA. The CDR3 has 15 amino acids.

The chain combines TRBV6-5 with TRBJ2-3, with 9 bases fitting TRBD1. CDR1 is MNHEY and CDR2 is SVGAGI in the germline V gene. The CDR3 is made up of 16 amino acids. After removal of 0 bases from V and 0 bases from J, the junction contained 1 base not matched to a gene. DNA of the CDR3: TGTGCCAGCAGTTACTCCGGGACAGGGAGCACAGATACGCAGTATTTT. Its protein product is CASSYSGTGSTDTQYF.

The rearrangement links TRBV2 to TRBJ2-6, with TRBD1 as a possible D gene (6 bases). This CDR3 has 14 amino acids. Germline CDR1 SNHLY, CDR2 FYNNEI. Trimming left V 5 bases short and J 3 bases short, with 8 bases between. CDR3 sequence: CASSQGFGANVLTF. In DNA form, the CDR3 reads TGTGCCAGCAGTCAGGGGTTTGGGGCCAACGTCCTGACTTTC.

V usage is TRBV6-1 and J usage is TRBJ1-1; 7 bases agree with TRBD1. V was pared by 5 bases and J by 6 bases, with 9 bases of the junction left unmatched. The CDR3 is 14 amino acids. Germline-derived CDR1 and CDR2 are MNHNS and SASEGT. CDR3 nucleotide sequence: TGTGCCAGCAGTACCCATGACAGGGCCGCTGAAGCTTTCTTT. This translates into CASSTHDRAAEAFF.

This clone was seen more than once but under ten times. The rearrangement links TRBV27 to TRBJ2-2, with unresolved D. The CDR3 totals 15 residues. The V gene's germline CDR1 is MNHEY and CDR2 SMNVEV (reference sequence). Trimming pared 2 bases from V and 2 bases from J, leaving 9 bases between. This CDR3 reads CASSLQAINTGELFF. The CDR3, as DNA: TGTGCCAGCAGTTTACAGGCAATAAACACCGGGGAGCTGTTTTTT.

CDR3 coding DNA: TGTGCCTGGGGGAACAGGGACGGTCAGCCCCAGCATTTT. Protein product: CAWGNRDGQPQHF. The chain uses TRBV30 and TRBJ1-5; maybe TRBD1 (6 bases). The CDR3 consists of 13 residues. Germline values: CDR1 GTSNPN, CDR2 SVGIG (reference sequence). V lost 5 bases, J lost 6 bases, and 14 bases lay in between.

The chain has TRBV2 and TRBJ2-3, with 10 positions matching TRBD2. Germline values: CDR1 SNHLY, CDR2 FYNNEI. This CDR3 region has 18 residues. After removal of 4 bases from V and 5 bases from J, the junction contained 15 bases not matched to a gene. CDR3: CASSGDLAGGPGKDTQYF. CDR3 in DNA: TGTGCCAGCAGTGGAGATTTAGCGGGGGGCCCTGGGAAAGATACGCAGTATTTT.

This clone was seen a handful of times. The V gene is TRBV9, the J gene TRBJ2-3, with TRBD2 matching 12 bases. The CDR3 covers 15 residues. Germline CDR1 reads SGDLS; CDR2 reads YYNGEE. V was pared by 7 bases and J by 5 bases, with 8 bases of the junction left unmatched. CDR3 protein: CASASLAGGRDTQYF. The CDR3 DNA reads as TGTGCCAGCGCATCTCTAGCGGGGGGGCGAGATACGCAGTATTTT.

This clone has only one observation. J is TRBJ1-1 and V is TRBV9; no clear D gene. Trimming removed 0 bases at V and 7 bases at J, with 7 bases between. This CDR3 is 12 amino acids long. Germline assignment: CDR1 SGDLS and CDR2 YYNGEE. Here the CDR3 reads CASSVVHGEAFF. The DNA of the CDR3 is TGTGCCAGCAGCGTAGTCCACGGTGAAGCTTTCTTT. Full variable domain (missing parts from reference TRBV9 and TRBJ1-1): DSGVTQTPKHLITATGQRVTLRCSPRSGDLSVYWYQQSLDQGLQFLIQYYNGEERAKGNILERFSAQQFPDLHSELNLSSLELGDSALYFCASSVVHGEAFFGQGTRLTVV.

The genes are TRBV19 and TRBJ2-7; 7 bases agree with TRBD1. The CDR3 is 15 amino acids. Unmatched junction bases numbered 11, after V lost 5 bases and J lost 4 bases. The germline CDR1 and CDR2 sequences are LNHDA and SQIVND (reference sequence). The CDR3 spells CASSALPGQRYEQYF. In DNA, the CDR3 is TGTGCCAGTAGTGCGCTACCGGGACAGCGTTACGAGCAGTACTTC. Combining the CDR3 with reference TRBV19 and TRBJ2-7 gives the whole variable domain DGGITQSPKYLFRKEGQNVTLSCEQNLNHDAMYWYRQDPGQGLRLIYYSQIVNDFQKGDIAEGYSVSREKKESFPLTVTSAQKNPTAFYLCASSALPGQRYEQYFGPGTRLTVT.

The V call is TRBV6-5, the J call TRBJ2-5, with TRBD2 identical over 11 bases. Looked up from germline, CDR1 is MNHEY and CDR2 is SVGAGI. The CDR3 covers 15 residues. V was pared by 4 bases and J by 5 bases, with 6 bases of the junction left unmatched. Here the CDR3 DNA reads TGTGCCAGCAGTTGGGTAGCGGGGGGGAGGGAGACCCAGTACTTC. Amino acids: CASSWVAGGRETQYF.

The chain uses TRBV10-3 and TRBJ1-3, with a tentative D call TRBD1 (5 bases). The germline V gene has CDR1 ENHRY and CDR2 SYGVKD. The ends were cut back, 4 bases at V and 4 bases at J, with 14 bases in the middle. The length of the CDR3 is 15 residues. For the CDR3, the DNA is TGTGCCATCAGTGGATCCCAGGGATCAGGAAACACCATATATTTT. Its protein is CAISGSQGSGNTIYF.